These T cell receptor beta chains were read from a single sample in a study of beta chain features in type 1 diabetes. Sequencing was performed with immunoSEQ multiplex PCR; in TCRdb, only in-frame clones are kept and a portion is missing. The sample holds roughly 450,000 clones, over 10% seen once. The sequencing sample was made of naive CD4+ T cells from blood. The origin of the receptors is a woman aged 18 to 35 in good health. The CDR3 runs from the conserved cysteine through the conserved F or W. D genes are given only for firm matches. For some rows the clone size is stated as once, few or many, or as a class when expanded; others skip it.

d_call j_call clone_size v_call cdr3_aa cdr3_nt
- TRBJ2-3 - TRBV7-2 CASSSGADTQYF TGTGCCAGCAGCTCCGGGGCAGATACGCAGTATTTT
TRBD1 TRBJ1-2 - TRBV4-2 CASSLIGTDNYGYTF TGTGCCAGCAGCCTCATAGGGACAGATAACTATGGCTACACCTTC
TRBD1 TRBJ1-4 few TRBV30 CAWLKTGEEKLFF TGTGCCTGGTTAAAGACAGGGGAGGAAAAACTGTTTTTT
- TRBJ2-1 - TRBV7-9 CASSFTSSHNEQFF TGTGCCAGCAGTTTTACTAGCTCCCACAATGAGCAGTTCTTC
- TRBJ2-2 few TRBV9 CASSALPGTTNTGELFF TGTGCCAGCAGCGCCCTACCCGGGACAACCAACACCGGGGAGCTGTTTTTT
- TRBJ1-1 few TRBV4-2 CASSQDRTMNTEAFF TGTGCCAGCAGCCAAGATCGCACGATGAACACTGAAGCTTTCTTT
- TRBJ2-5 few TRBV18 CASSPPAGQETQYF TGTGCCAGCTCACCACCGGCGGGCCAAGAGACCCAGTACTTC
TRBD1 TRBJ1-1 - TRBV2 CASRYRGNTEAFF TGTGCCAGCAGATACAGGGGAAACACTGAAGCTTTCTTT
TRBD1 TRBJ1-6 many TRBV29-1 CSVQGAGSPLHF TGCAGCGTTCAGGGGGCAGGTTCACCCCTCCACTTT
- TRBJ1-1 - TRBV5-1 CASSLRSLRGLMNTEAFF TGCGCCAGCAGCTTGAGGTCCCTCAGGGGCCTGATGAACACTGAAGCTTTCTTT
- TRBJ1-5 few TRBV30 CAWSGITDPALGQPQHF TGTGCCTGGAGTGGCATTACCGACCCTGCCTTGGGACAGCCCCAGCATTTT
- TRBJ1-2 few TRBV30 CAWSVGAAFGYGYTF TGTGCCTGGAGTGTAGGGGCGGCCTTCGGTTATGGCTACACCTTC
- TRBJ1-5 few TRBV7-9 CASSLFNQPQHF TGTGCCAGCAGTCTCTTTAATCAGCCCCAGCATTTT
TRBD1 TRBJ2-5 - TRBV5-1 CASNDRVRETQYF TGCGCCAGCAACGACAGGGTTCGAGAGACCCAGTACTTC
- TRBJ2-5 many TRBV15 CATSRESREETQYF TGTGCCACCAGCAGAGAATCGAGAGAAGAGACCCAGTACTTC
TRBD1 TRBJ2-3 few TRBV19 CASTGTARRGADTQYF TGTGCCAGTACCGGGACAGCGAGAAGAGGTGCAGATACGCAGTATTTT
- TRBJ1-2 - TRBV29-1 CSVVSASGYTF TGCAGCGTTGTATCCGCGTCTGGCTACACCTTC
TRBD1 TRBJ1-2 - TRBV7-9 CASSQRGGGSNYGYTF TGTGCCAGCAGCCAGCGGGGAGGGGGCTCGAACTATGGCTACACCTTC
- TRBJ2-3 few TRBV7-3 CASSYGGFPDTQYF TGTGCCAGCAGCTACGGAGGGTTCCCAGATACGCAGTATTTT
- TRBJ2-5 few TRBV27 CASSSVGALSETQYF TGTGCCAGCAGCTCGGTGGGGGCGCTCTCAGAGACCCAGTACTTC
- TRBJ2-1 - TRBV29-1 CSVNGHLSENEQFF TGCAGCGTCAACGGACACCTCTCTGAAAATGAGCAGTTCTTC
TRBD2 TRBJ2-5 many TRBV25-1 CASSRASGTTQYF TGTGCCAGCAGTCGGGCTAGCGGGACTACCCAGTACTTC
TRBD1 TRBJ1-1 - TRBV5-8 CASSLQGGTEAFF TGTGCCAGCAGCTTACAGGGGGGTACTGAAGCTTTCTTT
TRBD1 TRBJ2-3 few TRBV7-3 CASSPDRAADTQYF TGTGCCAGCAGCCCGGACAGGGCCGCAGATACGCAGTATTTT
TRBD1 TRBJ2-4 few TRBV5-4 CASRAQGSKNIQYF TGTGCCAGCAGAGCACAGGGGTCCAAAAACATTCAGTACTTC
- TRBJ1-1 - TRBV30 CAWRRAPGAPGKSMNTEAFF TGTGCCTGGAGGCGCGCCCCGGGGGCCCCCGGAAAAAGCATGAACACTGAAGCTTTCTTT
- TRBJ2-3 - TRBV10-2 CASSVGNPTDTQYF TGCGCCAGCAGCGTCGGGAACCCCACAGATACGCAGTATTTT
TRBD1 TRBJ1-2 - TRBV7-2 CASSFPSTGDDGYTF TGTGCCAGCAGCTTCCCCTCTACAGGGGATGATGGCTACACCTTC
- TRBJ1-1 - TRBV14 CASSQGSNTEAFF TGTGCCAGCAGCCAAGGGTCGAACACTGAAGCTTTCTTT
- TRBJ1-1 - TRBV18 CASSPGLFAEAFF TGTGCCAGCTCACCAGGGTTATTTGCTGAAGCTTTCTTT
- TRBJ2-3 once TRBV2 CASSVLPRTDTQYF TGTGCCAGCAGTGTACTCCCACGCACAGATACGCAGTATTTT
TRBD1 TRBJ2-1 few TRBV11-3 CASSHRGNEQFF TGTGCCAGCAGCCACAGGGGCAATGAGCAGTTCTTC
TRBD1 TRBJ1-5 - TRBV18 CASSPLQGRDQPQHF TGTGCCAGCTCACCGCTACAGGGGCGGGACCAGCCCCAGCATTTT
TRBD1 TRBJ1-2 few TRBV5-1 CASSYDRVRYGYTF TGCGCCAGCAGCTACGACAGGGTGCGATATGGCTACACCTTC
- TRBJ1-5 - TRBV5-4 CASSLDYSQPQHF TGTGCCAGCAGCTTGGATTACTCTCAGCCCCAGCATTTT
TRBD1 TRBJ2-7 few TRBV27 CASSRDRGFYEQYF TGTGCCAGCAGTAGGGACAGGGGCTTCTACGAGCAGTACTTC
- TRBJ2-2 - TRBV28 CASSLAQTGELFF TGTGCCAGCAGTTTGGCACAGACCGGGGAGCTGTTTTTT
TRBD1 TRBJ2-5 - TRBV5-1 CASSLARTGSETQYF TGCGCCAGCAGCTTGGCGAGGACAGGCTCAGAGACCCAGTACTTC
- TRBJ2-3 - TRBV5-1 CASSLEAVTDTQYF TGCGCCAGCAGCTTGGAGGCAGTCACAGATACGCAGTATTTT
- TRBJ1-3 few TRBV23-1 CASSLTVSSGNTIYF TGCGCCAGCAGTTTAACAGTGAGCTCTGGAAACACCATATATTTT
TRBD2 TRBJ2-3 few TRBV28 CASSLSRLAGTDTQYF TGTGCCAGCAGTTTATCTAGACTAGCGGGCACAGATACGCAGTATTTT
- TRBJ2-5 few TRBV18 CASSPATRTQYF TGTGCCAGCTCACCGGCGACTAGGACCCAGTACTTC
TRBD1 TRBJ2-1 - TRBV9 CASSARDSIYNEQFF TGTGCCAGCAGTGCCCGGGACAGTATCTACAATGAGCAGTTCTTC
- TRBJ2-1 - TRBV7-2 CASSLVLNEQFF TGTGCCAGCAGCTTAGTTCTTAATGAGCAGTTCTTC
- TRBJ1-2 - TRBV6-6 CASSYRQSGGSGYTF TGTGCCAGCAGTTACCGTCAATCGGGGGGCTCTGGCTACACCTTC
- TRBJ2-7 - TRBV13 CASSLQGGFSYEQYF TGTGCCAGCAGCTTACAGGGTGGTTTCTCCTACGAGCAGTACTTC
- TRBJ2-6 - TRBV7-2 CAIRAGANVLTF TGTGCCATCCGGGCTGGGGCCAACGTCCTGACTTTC
- TRBJ1-2 - TRBV9 CASSPSTGNYGYTF TGTGCCAGCAGCCCAAGCACAGGGAACTATGGCTACACCTTC